The clone carrying this TCR beta chain was observed a single time. The sample comes from a study of blood T cell repertoires in COVID-19. Study background: Donors in the United States, Italy and Spain gave samples during acute or convalescent COVID-19. Sources were T cells, B-cell-depleted T cells, or PBMCs; the material itself was cDNA or gDNA.

This CDR3 has 15 amino acids. Per the germline V gene, CDR1 is MNHEY and CDR2 is SVGAGI. Between the trimmed V and J ends, which lost 0 bases and 5 bases, there was a span of 13 bases. The authors' processing: Estimation of nucleated cell counts was performed using reference gene primer amplification. Assay: immunoSEQ multiplex PCR; the TCRdb copy retains only in-frame clones and omits some. The V and J calls and the clone size are those of that table, but D and trimming were determined from the DNA. The sample shows 80,000 to 100,000 clones, 80% to 90% of them seen only once. This sequence originates from a human donor in a cohort sampled during active COVID-19. The specimen was peripheral blood. This chain links TRBV6-5 with TRBJ1-2; the D gene is possibly TRBD1 (6 bases). CDR3 residues: CASSYSGQLLYGYTF. CDR3 bases: TGTGCCAGCAGTTACTCCGGACAGCTTCTATATGGCTACACCTTC.